Listed below are T cell receptor beta chains from one sample, sequenced in a study of cytomegalovirus exposure and HLA in healthy donors. Generated by immunoSEQ multiplex PCR, the TCRdb table keeps only in-frame clones and is missing some. Of a few hundred thousand clones in the sample, roughly 88% were seen once. The sequenced sample was PBMCs. The receptors originated from a woman in her late teens or twenties in good health and CMV-seronegative. CDR3s include the opening cysteine and the closing phenylalanine or tryptophan. D genes are given only for firm matches. Some rows mark clone size as missing; the rest say once, few, many or name a class of expanded clone.

clone size,V gene,J gene,D gene,CDR3 DNA,CDR3 protein
NA,TRBV5-1,TRBJ2-1,TRBD2,TGCGCCAGCAGCTTGGTACGGACTAGCGGAATCTACAATGAGCAGTTCTTC,CASSLVRTSGIYNEQFF
NA,TRBV6-1,TRBJ2-1,TRBD2,TGTGCCAGCAGTAGACTAGCGGGAGTCTACAATGAGCAGTTCTTC,CASSRLAGVYNEQFF
NA,TRBV19,TRBJ2-2,TRBD1,TGTGCCAGTAGTTTACAGGGGGCGGGGACCGGGGAGCTGTTTTTT,CASSLQGAGTGELFF
NA,TRBV7-9,TRBJ2-7,TRBD2,TGTGCCAGCAGCCCCTCCTACGGGACTACCTCCTACGAGCAGTACTTC,CASSPSYGTTSYEQYF
NA,TRBV15,TRBJ2-2,TRBD1,TGTGCCACCAGCAGGGACAGGGTGACCGGGGAGCTGTTTTTT,CATSRDRVTGELFF
once,TRBV7-8,TRBJ2-7,TRBD1,TGTGCTACAGGGGCCGAGCAGTACTTC,CATGAEQYF
NA,TRBV15,TRBJ2-7,NA,TGTGCCACCAGCAGAGACCCAAGGGCAGGGGCCTACGAGCAGTACTTC,CATSRDPRAGAYEQYF
NA,TRBV11-2,TRBJ1-2,NA,TGTGCCAGCAGCTTAGGCGGCAGCTATGGCTACACCTTC,CASSLGGSYGYTF
NA,TRBV7-3,TRBJ2-2,TRBD2,TGTGCCAGCAGTTCTAGCGGGGATAACACCGGGGAGCTGTTTTTT,CASSSSGDNTGELFF
NA,TRBV28,TRBJ2-7,NA,TGTGCCAGCAGTTTTGTAGGGAGCTACGAGCAGTACTTC,CASSFVGSYEQYF
NA,TRBV2,TRBJ2-5,NA,TGTGCCAGCAGTGGATTAGAAGAGACCCAGTACTTC,CASSGLEETQYF
NA,TRBV7-2,TRBJ2-2,NA,TGTGCCAGCAGCCCGGTGAGGCAGCTCGAGGCATTCACCGGGGAGCTGTTTTTT,CASSPVRQLEAFTGELFF
NA,TRBV14,TRBJ1-4,NA,TGTGCCAGCAGCCCCCGGACTGCGGGGGAAAAACTGTTTTTT,CASSPRTAGEKLFF
NA,TRBV7-9,TRBJ1-1,NA,TGTGCCAAGAAACAGGGGAACACTGAAGCTTTCTTT,CAKKQGNTEAFF
NA,TRBV2,TRBJ2-5,NA,TGTGCCAGCACCCGCCAGGGGGAGACCCAGTACTTC,CASTRQGETQYF
NA,TRBV5-1,TRBJ1-1,NA,TGCGCCAGCAGCGCCACTACAACAGGGAACACTGAAGCTTTCTTT,CASSATTTGNTEAFF
NA,TRBV18,TRBJ1-4,TRBD1,TGTGCCAGCTCATCGGGACAGCTCGGACTGTTTTTT,CASSSGQLGLFF
once,TRBV5-1,TRBJ2-1,TRBD2,TGCGCCAGCAGCTTGGTAGGACTAGCGGGAGTTAATGAGCAGTTCTTC,CASSLVGLAGVNEQFF
NA,TRBV28,TRBJ2-7,TRBD2,TGTGCCAGCAGTCCCGGACTAGCGGGAGGCCAAAGCTCCTACGAGCAGTACTTC,CASSPGLAGGQSSYEQYF
NA,TRBV5-4,TRBJ2-1,TRBD2,TGTGCCAGCAGGCTAGCGGGAGGTCGGGATAATGAGCAGTTCTTC,CASRLAGGRDNEQFF
NA,TRBV10-3,TRBJ2-7,TRBD1,TGTGCCATCAGTGGATTTGACAGGGACCACGAGCAGTACTTC,CAISGFDRDHEQYF
NA,TRBV13,TRBJ2-3,NA,TGTGCCAGCCGGAGGAGGGACACAGATACGCAGTATTTT,CASRRRDTDTQYF
NA,TRBV5-1,TRBJ2-7,NA,TGCGCCAGCAGCCCTACAGGCTTGGTCGAGCAGTACTTC,CASSPTGLVEQYF
NA,TRBV10-3,TRBJ1-2,TRBD1,TGTGCCATCAGTAACCGGGACAGGAATCCCCCTGGCTACACCTTC,CAISNRDRNPPGYTF
once,TRBV9,TRBJ2-5,TRBD2,TGTGCCAGCAGCGTAGAAGCTAGCGGGAGGCCCGGGGAGACCCAGTACTTC,CASSVEASGRPGETQYF
NA,TRBV10-3,TRBJ2-7,NA,TGTGCCATCAGTGAGCCAGGGGGGAAGACCTACGAGCAGTACTTC,CAISEPGGKTYEQYF
NA,TRBV2,TRBJ1-1,NA,TGTGCCAGCTCCCCTCCGGGGATGTGGGTGAACACTGAAGCTTTCTTT,CASSPPGMWVNTEAFF
NA,TRBV29-1,TRBJ1-4,NA,TGCAGCGTTGAGGAGGGGCATATTGAAAAACTGTTTTTT,CSVEEGHIEKLFF
NA,TRBV7-9,TRBJ2-1,TRBD2,TGTGCCAGCAACCTCGGGGGTAGCGGGAGCGATGAGCAGTTCTTC,CASNLGGSGSDEQFF
NA,TRBV2,TRBJ2-2,TRBD1,TGTGCCAGCAGTGAAACGGGACAGGGTGTAACCGGGGAGCTGTTTTTT,CASSETGQGVTGELFF
few,TRBV7-9,TRBJ2-5,NA,TGTGCCAGCAGCTGGAACAGGTTACAAGAGACCCAGTACTTC,CASSWNRLQETQYF
once,TRBV5-1,TRBJ2-1,NA,TGCGCCAGCAGCCCCTTTTGGGTGCGGCCCACCTACAATGAGCAGTTCTTC,CASSPFWVRPTYNEQFF
NA,TRBV27,TRBJ2-4,TRBD1,TGTGCCAGCAGTTCCGGACAGGGGGCTACTCTAGCCAAAAACATTCAGTACTTC,CASSSGQGATLAKNIQYF
once,TRBV7-8,TRBJ2-1,NA,TGTGCCAGCAGCCAGGGCCCCCAAGGTACCAATGAGCAGTTCTTC,CASSQGPQGTNEQFF
once,TRBV5-1,TRBJ2-1,TRBD2,TGCGCCAGCAGCTTCCAGGGACTAGATGAGCAGTTCTTC,CASSFQGLDEQFF